This TCR beta chain was recorded in a study of blood T cell repertoires in COVID-19. The overall study: Collection of acute and convalescent COVID-19 samples took place in the United States, Italy and Spain. Sample material is recorded as cDNA or gDNA derived from T cells, B-cell-depleted T cells, or PBMCs.

A few counts support this clone. Original methodology: Amplifying reference gene primers gave estimates of nucleated cell counts. Only in-frame clones appear in the TCRdb table, and some are missing; sequencing was by immunoSEQ multiplex PCR. That table gives V, J and clone size, and the DNA gave D and trimming. The sample shows approximately 260,000 clones, under 90% of them seen only once. Germline trimming cut 8 bases from V and 9 bases from J; bases unmatched to any gene: 11. From germline, CDR1 is SQVTM and CDR2 ANQGSEA. The CDR3 sequence is 13 residues long. V and J are TRBV29-1 and TRBJ2-1; 9 bases agree with TRBD1. Sequenced material: peripheral blood. The clonotype originates from a human donor in a cohort sampled during active COVID-19. CDR3 sequence reads: CSLPGQGWGEQFF. As DNA, the CDR3 is TGCAGCTTGCCGGGACAGGGATGGGGTGAGCAGTTCTTC.